The source of this T cell receptor beta chain is a study of cytomegalovirus exposure and HLA in healthy donors. The PCR contained 60 Vbeta and 13 Jbeta primers. TCRdb's copy holds only in-frame clones and misses some; the assay was immunoSEQ multiplex PCR. The sample has 160,000 or so clones, about 73% seen once; the top ten hold 2.5% to 3.5%. Germline CDR1 MNHNS, CDR2 SASEGT. The CDR3 runs to 14 residues. V gave up 8 bases and J gave up 10 bases, with 18 bases separating them. To note about this clone: Its antigen remains unknown.

Notes on the study in general: A few chains tied to CMV proved CMV antigen-specific in vitro.

The sequenced material came from PBMCs. The V and J genes are TRBV6-1 and TRBJ1-6; tentative D call: TRBD1 (5 bases). The clonotype was recovered from a woman aged 40 to 49 in good health and CMV-seronegative. DNA for the CDR3: TGTGCCAGCTACTTCGGGGGGAGAGACTCACCCCTCCACTTT. Translation: CASYFGGRDSPLHF.